A single sample gave rise to the 8 T cell receptor beta chains below, sequenced in a study of shared clonotypes between healthy human individuals (dated by TCRdb to 2018 to 2020). CD8 naive samples were obtained by positive selection for CCR7 among CD45RO-negative cells, yielding a CD45RA+CCR7+ population from which TemRA cells were excluded. The library relied on the immunoSEQ multiplex PCR assay. This immuneACCESS table, as held by TCRdb, lists in-frame sequences with V and J called but not all clones. Of the missing ones, under half trace to an unresolved V gene in checked studies; the others have no known cause. The sample yields millions of clones; approximately 94% were counted once. The ten largest clones capture roughly 1.8% of the sample. Sequenced material: naive CD8+ T cells from PBMCs. The sample's cell subset or site, from its label and the paper: CD45RA+CCR7+. These receptors originate from a man younger than 30 in good health. Some clones in this sample may be carry-over from other donors' samples.

V is TRBV7-9 and J is TRBJ2-2; D may be TRBD1 (6 bases). Germline loops: CDR1 SEHNR, CDR2 FQNEAQ (reference sequence). V shed 2 bases and J shed 6 bases, with 19 bases lying between them. There are 17 residues in the CDR3. In DNA, the CDR3 is TGTGCCAGCAGCTTATCAAGCCCCAGGGGAGCGGCCGGGGAGCTGTTTTTT. The encoded protein is CASSLSSPRGAAGELFF. Looking up the rest from reference TRBV7-9 and TRBJ2-2 gives the full variable domain: DTGVSQNPRHKITKRGQNVTFRCDPISEHNRLYWYRQTLGQGPEFLTYFQNEAQLEKSRLLSDRFSAERPKGSFSTLEIQRTEQGDSAMYLCASSLSSPRGAAGELFFGEGSRLTVL.

The chain carries TRBV6-5 and TRBJ2-2; possible D gene TRBD1, 5 bases. Germline V CDR1 and CDR2: MNHEY, SVGAGI. V was cut by 6 bases and J by 6 bases, with 11 bases left in between. The CDR3 consists of 13 residues. The DNA for the CDR3 is TGTGCCAGCAGATATAGGGGTCCCGGGGAGCTGTTTTTT. It translates to CASRYRGPGELFF.

The rearrangement joins TRBV19 to TRBJ2-7, with D maybe TRBD2 (6 bases). CDR1 is LNHDA, CDR2 SQIVND, per germline (reference sequence). The CDR3 runs to 13 residues. Trimming shortened V by 5 bases and J by 3 bases, and 11 bases separated the two germline ends. DNA for the CDR3: TGTGCCAGTAGTTTGGGTAGCGGCTACGAGCAGTACTTC. This encodes CASSLGSGYEQYF.

The chain joins TRBV9 to TRBJ2-7, with D perhaps matching TRBD1 (5 bases). Trimming took 4 bases from V and 0 from J, leaving 14 bases between them. This CDR3 comprises 15 residues. Germline assignment: CDR1 SGDLS and CDR2 YYNGEE. The CDR3 DNA reads as TGTGCCAGCAGCCCCTATCGACAGAGCTCCTACGAGCAGTACTTC. Residues: CASSPYRQSSYEQYF.

The chain joins TRBV28 to TRBJ2-7, with D hard to call. CDR3 size: 13 residues. V dropped 3 bases and J dropped 6 bases, with 12 bases sitting between them. The germline CDR1 and CDR2 sequences are MDHEN and SYDVKM. CDR3 residues: CASSLLDAREQYF. CDR3 sequence (DNA): TGTGCCAGCAGTTTGCTAGACGCGCGCGAGCAGTACTTC.

As regards this clone: The same CDR3 can be traced to other DNA sequences in this sample. The V and J genes are TRBV2 and TRBJ1-1, with D perhaps matching TRBD1 (6 bases). V was shortened by 6 bases and J by 4 bases, with 12 bases between the two germline ends. Germline CDR1 reads SNHLY; CDR2 reads FYNNEI. There are 13 residues in the CDR3. DNA of the CDR3: TGTGCCAGCAGAGGGGGACGGACCACTGAAGCTTTCTTT. Amino acid sequence: CASRGGRTTEAFF. The variable domain in full, with the rest retrieved from reference TRBV2 and TRBJ1-1, is EPEVTQTPSHQVTQMGQEVILRCVPISNHLYFYWYRQILGQKVEFLVSFYNNEISEKSEIFDDQFSVERPDGSNFTLKIRSTKLEDSAMYFCASRGGRTTEAFFGQGTRLTVV.

The V and J genes are TRBV27 and TRBJ1-3, with unresolved D. This CDR3 contains 13 residues. Germline values: CDR1 MNHEY, CDR2 SMNVEV (reference sequence). V lost 8 bases to trimming and J lost 3 bases, with 11 bases between them. CDR3 protein: CASGVQDGNTIYF. CDR3 nucleotides: TGTGCCAGCGGTGTCCAGGATGGAAACACCATATATTTT.

CDR3 sequence: CASSPYRDRGEDTIYF. For the CDR3, the DNA is TGTGCCAGCAGCCCTTATCGGGACAGGGGAGAGGACACCATATATTTT. The V gene is TRBV28, the J gene TRBJ1-3, with TRBD1 matching over 10 bases. The CDR3 extends over 16 amino acids. CDR1 and CDR2 (germline): MDHEN, SYDVKM. V was pared by 6 bases and J by 8 bases, with 13 bases of the junction left unmatched.